These T cell receptor beta chains were read from a single sample in a study of graft-versus-host responses after intestinal transplantation. The assay was immunoSEQ multiplex PCR, and TCRdb's table has in-frame clones only and misses some. The sample shows some 96,000 clones, about 88% of them seen only once. Their antigens remain unidentified. The input for sequencing was unstimulated CD4+ T cells sorted from spleen or lymph node cells, taken before transplant. The receptor source for this set is a human donor who was the organ donor for an intestinal transplant. Each CDR3 is given with its conserved first and last residue. A D gene is named only where the DNA matches it firmly. Not every row has a clone size; where given, it reads once, few, many or a size class.

TRBV28	-	TRBD2	TRBJ2-1	TGTGCCAGCAGTTTATTTCGACTAGCGGGGGGCGATGAGCAGTTCTTC	CASSLFRLAGGDEQFF
TRBV5-1	-	TRBD1	TRBJ2-1	TGCGCCAGCAGCCTCATGGGACAGGGGTCAGCCAATGAGCAGTTCTTC	CASSLMGQGSANEQFF
TRBV30	-	-	TRBJ1-1	TGTGCCTGGAGCGAGGTGTCTGAAGCTTTCTTT	CAWSEVSEAFF
TRBV5-1	-	TRBD2	TRBJ2-3	TGCGCCAGCAGCGTCTGGCGGGAGCTCACAGATACGCAGTATTTT	CASSVWRELTDTQYF
TRBV19	-	-	TRBJ2-5	TGTGCCAGTAGCACCACCTTAGCGCGACAAGAGACCCAGTACTTC	CASSTTLARQETQYF
TRBV4-2	-	-	TRBJ1-2	TGTGCCAGCAGCCCCACCCGGGAGGGGTCCTTAAACTATGGCTACACCTTC	CASSPTREGSLNYGYTF
TRBV28	-	-	TRBJ1-1	TGTGCCAGCAGAACCGACGGACGGTCGAACACTGAAGCTTTCTTT	CASRTDGRSNTEAFF
TRBV28	-	-	TRBJ1-2	TGTGCCACTGGGCTACAGGGTTATCAGGGCTACACCTTC	CATGLQGYQGYTF
TRBV10-3	-	-	TRBJ2-3	TGTGCCACCTCAGGCTCGAGCGGTAGTACGCAGTATTTT	CATSGSSGSTQYF
TRBV6-1	-	TRBD1	TRBJ1-3	TGTGCCAGCAGTGAAGCGGACAGGGTTGGAAACACCATATATTTT	CASSEADRVGNTIYF
TRBV7-2	-	-	TRBJ2-1	TGTGCCAGCAGCTTGAGGGTTAGCTCCTACAATGAGCAGTTCTTC	CASSLRVSSYNEQFF
TRBV4-1	-	-	TRBJ2-3	TGCGCCAGCAGCCCCTTAGAGGTGCGTACGCAGTATTTT	CASSPLEVRTQYF
TRBV28	-	-	TRBJ1-5	TGTGCCAGCAGTACCTATAGGGTGGCCCAGCATTTT	CASSTYRVAQHF
TRBV5-6	-	TRBD2	TRBJ2-5	TGTGCCAGCAGCCCTACCGGGACTAGCGGGGCATTTCTAGGGGAGACCCAGTACTTC	CASSPTGTSGAFLGETQYF
TRBV10-1	few	TRBD1	TRBJ1-1	TGCGCCAGCAGTGACCGACAGGGACCTATGAACACTGAAGCTTTCTTT	CASSDRQGPMNTEAFF
TRBV19	-	-	TRBJ1-2	TGTGCCAGTAGTATACCCGGGGCTACGGGCTACACCTTC	CASSIPGATGYTF
TRBV30	-	-	TRBJ1-2	TGTGCCTGGAGTGGGGAGGTTTTGCCTGGCTACACCTTC	CAWSGEVLPGYTF
TRBV30	-	-	TRBJ1-5	TGTGCCTGGAGCCTTACTCAGTACGGGACCCACAATCAGCCCCAGCATTTT	CAWSLTQYGTHNQPQHF
TRBV5-1	-	-	TRBJ2-7	TGCGCCAGCAGCTTGGGTGGCCGACGCTGGGAGCAGTACTTC	CASSLGGRRWEQYF
TRBV28	-	TRBD1	TRBJ2-5	TGTGCCAGCAGGCCGACAGGGGGTCGGGAAGAGACCCAGTACTTC	CASRPTGGREETQYF
TRBV2	-	TRBD1	TRBJ2-7	TGTGCCAGCAGTGGATTACCGGGACAGAAATTCGAGCAGTACTTC	CASSGLPGQKFEQYF
TRBV5-4	-	-	TRBJ1-2	TGTGCCAGCAGCTTGGTAGGAGTAACTAACTATGGCTACACCTTC	CASSLVGVTNYGYTF
TRBV18	-	TRBD1	TRBJ1-5	TGTGCCAGCTCACTACAACCCGGACAGGGCGGTCAGCCCCAGCATTTT	CASSLQPGQGGQPQHF
TRBV5-1	-	-	TRBJ1-1	TGCGCCAGCAGCTTGGACCTGAACGAAGCTTTCTTT	CASSLDLNEAFF
TRBV18	-	TRBD1	TRBJ1-5	TGTGCCAGCTCACCGGGACAGGGTCAGCCCCAGCATTTT	CASSPGQGQPQHF
TRBV6-5	-	TRBD1	TRBJ1-1	TGTGCCAGCAGTCCCGAGGACAGGAGGAACACTGAAGCTTTCTTT	CASSPEDRRNTEAFF
TRBV11-2	-	TRBD1	TRBJ2-5	TGTGCCAGCAGCTTGGGGGTACAGGGGGTATCGAAGGAGACCCAGTACTTC	CASSLGVQGVSKETQYF
TRBV19	-	TRBD2	TRBJ2-1	TGTGCCAGTAGGGTTACTCTCGACGGCGGGGGTTACAATGAGCAGTTCTTC	CASRVTLDGGGYNEQFF
TRBV6-6	-	TRBD1	TRBJ1-1	TGTGCCAGCAGTTACAGCGGACAGGGGGTAAGAACTGAAGCTTTCTTT	CASSYSGQGVRTEAFF
TRBV5-4	-	-	TRBJ1-2	TGTGCCAGCAGCTTACTGAGGCAGAGCCTAACCTATGGCTACACCTTC	CASSLLRQSLTYGYTF
TRBV6-5	-	TRBD2	TRBJ2-5	TGTGCCAGCTTTAGCGGGGGGACCGGGGGGGGAACCCAGTACTTC	CASFSGGTGGGTQYF
TRBV27	-	-	TRBJ2-5	TGTGCCAGCAGTTTAAAGTCAGGGGGCGCCGGGGGGGCCAGGGAGACCCAGTACTTC	CASSLKSGGAGGARETQYF
TRBV5-8	-	-	TRBJ1-1	TGTGCCAGCAGCTTGGAAGGCTCGAACACTGAAGCTTTCTTT	CASSLEGSNTEAFF
TRBV18	-	-	TRBJ2-7	TGTGCCAGCTCACAATCAGACTCCTACGAGCAGTACTTC	CASSQSDSYEQYF
TRBV30	-	-	TRBJ2-3	TGTGCCACCTCCTTAAGCCCTTATACGCAGTATTTT	CATSLSPYTQYF
TRBV19	few	TRBD1	TRBJ2-3	TGTGCCAGTAGTATCGACAGGGGGCAGGTAGATACGCAGTATTTT	CASSIDRGQVDTQYF
TRBV28	-	-	TRBJ2-7	TGTGCCAGCAGCCGAGTCTTAGGATTTTCCTACGAGCAGTACTTC	CASSRVLGFSYEQYF
TRBV5-1	once	TRBD2	TRBJ2-3	TGCGCCAGCAGCCGATCAGGTCATCGGGGGGGCACAGATACGCAGTATTTT	CASSRSGHRGGTDTQYF
TRBV5-1	-	-	TRBJ2-5	TGCGCCAGCAGCTTTGGGCAGGGGCGGGAGACCCAGTACTTC	CASSFGQGRETQYF
TRBV19	-	TRBD2	TRBJ2-1	TGTGCCAGTAGTATAGGGGAGACTAGCGGGGGCTACAATGAGCAGTTCTTC	CASSIGETSGGYNEQFF
TRBV6-5	-	-	TRBJ2-7	TGTGCCAGCCGCAAATTTAGGACGGAGACTTACGAGCAGTACTTC	CASRKFRTETYEQYF
TRBV11-2	-	-	TRBJ1-2	TGTGCCAGCAGCCAGCAAAGTGGCTCTACCGGCTACACCTTC	CASSQQSGSTGYTF
TRBV5-1	-	-	TRBJ2-2	TGCGCCAGCAGCCCCCGCGCGGCCGGGGAGCTGTTTTTT	CASSPRAAGELFF
TRBV28	-	-	TRBJ2-4	TGTGCCAGCAGTTTAACAGGGGCCAAAAACATTCAGTACTTC	CASSLTGAKNIQYF
TRBV4-2	-	TRBD1	TRBJ2-6	TGTGCCAGCAGCCAAGATGGGACAGGGCCGATCTCTGGGGCCAACGTCCTGACTTTC	CASSQDGTGPISGANVLTF
TRBV4-1	-	-	TRBJ1-4	TGCGCCAGCAGCCAAGCCTGGACTGAAAAACTGTTTTTT	CASSQAWTEKLFF
TRBV5-1	-	-	TRBJ2-7	TGCGCCAGCAGCCTTCGTGGGGGGAACTACGAGCAGTACTTC	CASSLRGGNYEQYF
TRBV5-3	-	TRBD1	TRBJ2-3	TGTGCCAGAAGCCGGACAGGGGAATATGATACGCAGTATTTT	CARSRTGEYDTQYF
TRBV19	medium-sized	-	TRBJ1-4	TGTGCCAGTAGTATCGCGGCAGGGCGAGGTGAAAAACTGTTTTTT	CASSIAAGRGEKLFF
TRBV19	-	-	TRBJ1-2	TGTGCCAGTAGTCCCGGACCAGGCGGCATCTATGGCTACACCTTC	CASSPGPGGIYGYTF
TRBV5-4	-	TRBD1	TRBJ1-2	TGTGCCAGCAGCCACGACAGGGCGGGCTACACCTTC	CASSHDRAGYTF
TRBV4-1	once	-	TRBJ2-2	TGCGCCAGCAGCCAAGCCCACAGGGGAGGGACCGGGGAGCTGTTTTTT	CASSQAHRGGTGELFF
TRBV4-1	-	-	TRBJ1-4	TGCGCCAGCAGCCGAGCCTTATCTAATGAAAAACTGTTTTTT	CASSRALSNEKLFF
TRBV7-3	-	TRBD1	TRBJ1-2	TGTGCCAGCAGCTTAATTCCCCAGGGGGATGGCTACACCTTC	CASSLIPQGDGYTF
TRBV18	-	-	TRBJ1-2	TGTGCCAGCTCACCGTACAACGATGGCTACACCTTC	CASSPYNDGYTF
TRBV28	once	TRBD2	TRBJ2-5	TGTGCCAGCAGTCACACGGTAGCGGGGGGACAAGAGACCCAGTACTTC	CASSHTVAGGQETQYF
TRBV19	-	-	TRBJ2-7	TGTGCCAGTAGTATCGGCGGGACACTCTCCTACGAGCAGTACTTC	CASSIGGTLSYEQYF
TRBV14	-	-	TRBJ2-1	TGTGCCAGCAGCCAAGCAGGTGCGGGAAATGAGCAGTTCTTC	CASSQAGAGNEQFF
TRBV5-1	-	-	TRBJ1-5	TGCGCCAGCAGCCCCGAACAGGGCCAGCCCCAGCATTTT	CASSPEQGQPQHF
TRBV19	-	-	TRBJ1-4	TGTGCCAGTAGTGGGGGTAATGAAAAACTGTTTTTT	CASSGGNEKLFF